What follows is one T cell receptor (beta chain) and its context. The target antigen is unknown. Profiling relied on immunoSEQ multiplex PCR, and the TCRdb table lists in-frame clones only, not all of them. The sample lists about 2.5 million clones, roughly 90% occurring once. Partitioning of CD4+ cells yielded a CD45RA+ naive subset and a CD45RA-negative memory subset. This specimen belongs to a study of shared clonotypes between healthy human individuals. Broader study findings: Lower generation probabilities were found for non-shared clonotypes than for those shared by all four donors.

This receptor was identified in a man aged 18 to 30 in good health. Some clones in this sample may be carry-over from other donors' samples. Specimen: naive CD4+ T cells from PBMCs. The sample's subset: CD45RA+ positively selected.

In DNA, the CDR3 is TGTGCCAGCAGATTTATGGCGTCCGACAGTCGCCCGGCTTTCTTT. This codes for CASRFMASDSRPAFF. This chain links TRBV28 with TRBJ1-1; TRBD1 might be the D (5 bases). Per germline, CDR1 MDHEN and CDR2 SYDVKM. Trimming stripped 6 bases from V and 11 bases from J, with 25 bases between. This CDR3 is 15 amino acids long.